This TCR beta chain was obtained from a study of regulatory T cells in long-lasting Graves disease. Described time point: persistent/refractory GD, antithyroid drugs over 5 years with positive TRAb. The TCR library was made from RNA that had been extracted from PBMCs in TRIzol. The authors built TCR beta libraries using iRepertoire HTBI primers and Arm-PCR of CDR3 regions. TCRdb called the multiplex PCR reads again in MiXCR, with one record for every CDR3 protein. This sample has roughly 450,000 distinct CDR3 sequences, with roughly 20% found just once. The CDR3 runs to 16 residues. V lost 1 base to trimming and J lost 5 bases, with 14 bases between them. CDR1 LNHDA and CDR2 SQIVND come from the germline V gene (reference sequence). Study-wide results and caveats: Reduced TCR diversity was observed in persistent Graves' patients versus newly diagnosed patients. TRBV28, TRBJ1-2 and TRBJ2-5 emerged as the favored segments in persistent disease.

With respect to this clonotype: What it binds is not known.

The V call is TRBV19, the J call TRBJ2-2; D possibly corresponds to TRBD2 (6 bases). This receptor was taken from a female donor with Graves disease. The specimen comprised peripheral blood mononuclear cells (PBMCs), sampled when the disease was refractory, from a patient treated with antithyroid drugs. As DNA, the CDR3 is TGTGCCAGTAGTATAGCCGGCGGGATCTTAACCGGGGAGCTGTTTTTT. It yields the protein CASSIAGGILTGELFF.